The 3 T cell receptor beta chains below were found in one sample sequenced in a study of patients and donors after allogeneic stem cell transplantation. TCRdb used MiXCR to reprocess the RT-PCR reads, holding one entry per CDR3 protein. The sample shows about 960,000 distinct CDR3 sequences, about 20% of them seen only once. The sample consisted of blood, either unsorted or a sorted T cell fraction (not recorded which). These receptors were collected from a human donor who was either an allogeneic HSCT recipient or a stem cell or donor lymphocyte infusion donor (not recorded which). It is not recorded whose cells these are; they may come from a transplant donor.

The chain employs TRBV27 and TRBJ2-5; a possible D gene is TRBD2 (5 bases). The CDR3 spans 14 residues. The V and J ends lost 5 bases and 2 bases respectively, with 12 bases between them. Germline CDR1 and CDR2: MNHEY and SMNVEV (reference sequence). CDR3: CASSARLTQETQYF. The CDR3 DNA reads TGTGCCAGCAGTGCCCGACTAACTCAAGAGACCCAGTACTTC.

This clonotype appeared a few times. V usage is TRBV12-3 or TRBV12-4 and J usage is TRBJ1-3; TRBD1 matches at 8 bases. The CDR3 covers 15 residues. V shed 6 bases and J 4 bases; nucleotides not matched to a gene: 8. The CDR3: CASSPGGAGGNTIYF. CDR3 nucleotides: TGTGCCAGCAGCCCAGGGGGCGCGGGAGGAAACACCATATATTTT.

This clonotype was counted a single time. CDR3 sequence (DNA): TGTGCCAGCAGTGACGGCTGGTGGGACTACTCCGGGGAGCTGTTTTTT. It yields the protein CASSDGWWDYSGELFF. V gene TRBV6-4 combines with J gene TRBJ2-2; TRBD2 agrees at 7 bases. Looked up from germline, CDR1 is MRHNA and CDR2 is SNTAGT. CDR3 length: 16 residues. Trimming removed 2 bases from V and 6 bases from J; junction bases left unmatched: 9.